This record concerns one T cell receptor (beta chain) sequence. Antigen specificity is unknown. Some clones are missing from TCRdb's copy, which holds only in-frame ones; the method was immunoSEQ multiplex PCR. Among 34,000 or so clones, roughly 80% were seen once, and the ten largest hold approximately 11%. This CDR3 region has 16 residues. V lost 4 bases and J lost 2, with 18 bases in between. Germline CDR1 and CDR2: SGHDT and YYEEEE. The data were taken from a study of OX40 agonist ivuxolimab in advanced cancers. Study results and limitations: Relative to CD4+, CD8+ T cells held more expanded clones on average. Among the lowest levels of clonal expansion were found in partial responders at 0.1-3.0 mg/kg. Blood T cells, both CD4+ and CD8+, expanded clonally by week 6 at 0.1 to 3.0 mg/kg.

This chain links TRBV5-6 with TRBJ1-1, with a weak D call TRBD1 (6 bases). Sample: CD4+ or CD8+ T cells sorted from blood, taken in a trial of the OX40 agonist ivuxolimab. The source of this sequence is an adult with an advanced solid tumor such as melanoma, head and neck, liver or kidney cancer. In DNA form, the CDR3 reads TGTGCCAGCAGCCCCTACAGAGGGACAACTAACACTGAAGCTTTCTTT. This gives the protein CASSPYRGTTNTEAFF.